This entry lists 8 T cell receptor beta chains sequenced from one sample in a study of CD8+ T cells in alopecia areata. After pooling, cutaneous lymph node cells were sorted with CD4, CD8alpha, NKG2D, NKG2ACE and other markers. Extracted from the samples, RNA was reverse transcribed into cDNA to serve as the sequencing template. Assay used: immunoSEQ multiplex PCR; TCRdb lists only in-frame clones, some missing. This sample shows 270,000 or so clones and no singletons; more than 0.95% rests with the ten largest. Sequencing was performed on CD4+ T cells sorted from a lymph node. All receptors come from a C3H/HeJ mouse with alopecia areata. This strain's MHC haplotype is H2-k.

This clone was counted between two and nine times. Mouse gene names and germline throughout. The CDR3 end lies 4 residues beyond the end of the read and is filled in from the germline J gene. The sample contains more than one DNA sequence encoding this CDR3. The rearrangement uses TRBV19 and TRBJ1-1; D uncertain. Trimming removed 1 base at V and 1 base at J, with 2 bases between. The CDR3 totals 12 residues. The germline V gene encodes CDR1 FNHDT and CDR2 SITEND (reference sequence). The sequenced part of the CDR3 DNA is TGTGCCAGCAGTATACAAAACACA. Translation: CASSIQNT. The full CDR3 is CASSIQNTEVFF.

This clone turned up a few times. These gene names are mouse names. The CDR3 end falls 4 residues outside the read, so it is completed with the germline J gene. This rearrangement joins TRBV1 to TRBJ2-4; possible D gene TRBD1, 6 bases. CDR3 length: 16 amino acids. CDR1 is NSQYPW, CDR2 LRSPGD, per germline (reference sequence). The V end lost 3 bases, the J end lost 0 bases, and 13 bases lay between the germline ends. CDR3 bases read: TGCACCTGCAGTGCCCCCGGACAGCATAGTCAAAAC. Translated: CTCSAPGQHSQN. The whole CDR3 sequence is CTCSAPGQHSQNTLYF.

This clone was counted a few times. Any gene name here is a mouse gene name. Read data end 4 residues before the CDR3 end; the end is taken from the germline J gene. The chain recombines TRBV19 with TRBJ2-5; D might be TRBD2 (5 bases). V dropped 1 base and J dropped 0 bases, with 6 bases sitting between them. Germline V gene sequence: CDR1 FNHDT, CDR2 SITEND (reference sequence). This CDR3 contains 14 residues. CDR3 residues: CASSISGNQDTQYF. CDR3 DNA (partial): TGTGCCAGCAGTATATCTGGGAACCAAGAC.

This clone showed up just a few times. These gene names are mouse names. Coverage ceases 4 residues before the CDR3 finishes, and the germline J gene fills in the end. The chain is built from TRBV13-3 and TRBJ2-2; TRBD1 aligns across 10 bases. This CDR3 is built from 17 residues. Germline lookup yields CDR1 NNHDY and CDR2 SYVADS. V lost 2 bases, J lost 0 bases, and 4 bases stayed unmatched. The CDR3 DNA, read in part, is TGTGCCAGCAGTGACCGGGACAGGGGAGCAAACACCGGG. Its translation is CASSDRDRGANTG. The whole CDR3 reads CASSDRDRGANTGQLYF.

Notes on this clone: Genes here carry mouse names. The CDR3 end falls 4 residues outside the read, so it is completed with the germline J gene. Other DNA sequences from this sample encode an identical CDR3 as well. This chain connects TRBV13-1 to TRBJ2-7; 8 bases fit TRBD1. V trimming: 5 bases; J trimming: 3 bases; junction bases outside the gene matches: 7. CDR1 is NSHNY, CDR2 SYGAGN, per germline. The CDR3 runs 14 residues. The CDR3 loop is CASSPGTGFYEQYF. The DNA read from the CDR3 is TGTGCCAGCAGCCCCGGGACAGGCTTCTAT.

As regards this clone: Mouse gene names apply. The read terminates 4 residues ahead of where the CDR3 ends, so the germline J gene completes it. The rearrangement joins TRBV1 to TRBJ2-3, with 11 bases lining up with TRBD2. V was clipped by 4 bases and J by 3 bases; unmatched bases: 3. This CDR3 comprises 15 residues. Germline V gives CDR1 NSQYPW, CDR2 LRSPGD (reference sequence). The CDR3 spells CTCSERTGGAETLYF. Incomplete CDR3 DNA: TGCACCTGCAGTGAGAGGACTGGGGGGGCAGAA.

Concerning this clone itself: The gene symbols are mouse symbols. The CDR3 end is not reached by the read, which stops 4 residues before it; the germline J gene fills it in. In the same sample, other DNA sequences code for this CDR3. The genes are TRBV1 and TRBJ2-1; TRBD2 matches 13 bases. The ends lost 3 bases at V and 3 bases at J; junction bases unmatched: 2. The length of the CDR3 is 16 residues. Germline V CDR1 and CDR2: NSQYPW, LRSPGD (reference sequence). Partial CDR3 DNA: TGCACCTGCAGTGCTGGGACTGGGGGGGGCTATGCT. Residues: CTCSAGTGGGYA. The full-length CDR3 reads as CTCSAGTGGGYAEQFF.

Points on this clone: These gene names are mouse names. The CDR3 goes on 4 residues after the read ends, and that part is filled in from the germline J gene. The chain has TRBV19 and TRBJ2-7; TRBD1 matches at 11 bases. Germline CDR1 reads FNHDT; CDR2 reads SITEND (reference sequence). The CDR3 length is 15 residues. This CDR3 reads CASSPLRDRGYEQYF. The covered CDR3 bases are TGTGCCAGCAGTCCCCTCCGGGACAGGGGGTAT.